Below, one T cell receptor beta chain is given with its context. The antigen is undetermined. One entry per CDR3 protein results from TCRdb running MiXCR on the reads. The repertoire holds over 250,000 distinct CDR3 sequences, with about 20% as singletons. The germline CDR1 and CDR2 sequences are SGHTA and FQGNSA. The trim removed 5 bases at V and 4 bases at J, leaving 7 bases unmatched. The CDR3 covers 14 residues. This entry comes from a study of T cell repertoires in cytomegalovirus infection. V and J are TRBV7-2 and TRBJ2-7; 8 bases line up with TRBD1. Sample: cultured PBMCs, taken from culture after CMV antigen stimulation. The receptor's source is a human donor in good health (CMV status not recorded). Some clones in this sample may be carry-over from other donors' samples. The CDR3 nucleotides read TGTGCCAGCAGCGCCCGGGACAGGTCTTACGAGCAGTACTTC. It translates to CASSARDRSYEQYF.